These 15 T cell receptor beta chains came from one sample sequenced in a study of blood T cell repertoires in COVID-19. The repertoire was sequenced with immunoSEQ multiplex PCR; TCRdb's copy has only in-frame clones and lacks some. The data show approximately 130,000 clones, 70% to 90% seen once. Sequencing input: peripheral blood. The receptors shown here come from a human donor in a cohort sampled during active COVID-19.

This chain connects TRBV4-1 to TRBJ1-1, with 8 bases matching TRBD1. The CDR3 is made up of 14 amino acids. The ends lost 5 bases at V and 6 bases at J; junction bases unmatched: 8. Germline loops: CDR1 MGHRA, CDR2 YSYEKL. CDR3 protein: CASSARDRMPEAFF. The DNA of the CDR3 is TGCGCCAGCAGCGCCCGGGACAGGATGCCTGAAGCTTTCTTT.

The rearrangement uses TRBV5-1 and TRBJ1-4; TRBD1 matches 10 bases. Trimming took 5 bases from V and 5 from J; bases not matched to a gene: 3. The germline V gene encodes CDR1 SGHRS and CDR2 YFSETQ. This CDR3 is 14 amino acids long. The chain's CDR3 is CASSTGQGNEKLFF. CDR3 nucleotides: TGCGCCAGCAGTACGGGACAGGGGAATGAAAAACTGTTTTTT.

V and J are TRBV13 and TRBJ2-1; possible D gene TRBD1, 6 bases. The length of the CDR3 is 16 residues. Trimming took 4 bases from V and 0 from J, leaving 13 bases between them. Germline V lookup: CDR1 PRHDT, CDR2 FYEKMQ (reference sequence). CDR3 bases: TGTGCCAGCAGCTGGCGGCAGGGGAGCTCCTACAATGAGCAGTTCTTC. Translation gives CASSWRQGSSYNEQFF.

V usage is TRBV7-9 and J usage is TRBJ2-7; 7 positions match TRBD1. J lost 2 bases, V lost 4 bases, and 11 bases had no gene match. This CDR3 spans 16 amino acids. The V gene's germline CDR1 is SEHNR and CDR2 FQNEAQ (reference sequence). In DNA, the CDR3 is TGTGCCAGCAGCTCTAGGGGGCCAGCCACCCCCTACGAGCAGTACTTC. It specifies CASSSRGPATPYEQYF.

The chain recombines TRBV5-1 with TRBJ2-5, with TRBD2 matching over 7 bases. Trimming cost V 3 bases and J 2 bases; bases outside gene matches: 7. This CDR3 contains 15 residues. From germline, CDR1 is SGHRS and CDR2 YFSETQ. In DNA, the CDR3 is TGCGCCAGCAGCTCGGGGGGTAGGGTACAAGAGACCCAGTACTTC. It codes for CASSSGGRVQETQYF.

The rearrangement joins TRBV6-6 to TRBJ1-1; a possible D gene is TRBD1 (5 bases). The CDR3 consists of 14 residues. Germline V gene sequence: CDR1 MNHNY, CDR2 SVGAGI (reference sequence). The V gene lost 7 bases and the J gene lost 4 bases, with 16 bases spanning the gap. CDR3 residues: CASTQHMGGTEAFF. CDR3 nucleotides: TGTGCCAGCACCCAACATATGGGGGGCACTGAAGCTTTCTTT.

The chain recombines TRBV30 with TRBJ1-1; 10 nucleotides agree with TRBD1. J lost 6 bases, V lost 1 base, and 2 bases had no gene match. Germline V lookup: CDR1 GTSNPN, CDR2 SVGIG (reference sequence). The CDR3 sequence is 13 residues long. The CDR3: CAWSGDRGPEAFF. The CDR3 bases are TGTGCCTGGAGTGGGGACAGGGGTCCTGAAGCTTTCTTT. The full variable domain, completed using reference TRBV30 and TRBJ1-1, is SQTIHQWPATLVQPVGSPLSLECTVEGTSNPNLYWYRQAAGRGLQLLFYSVGIGQISSEVPQNLSASRPQDRQFILSSKKLLLSDSGFYLCAWSGDRGPEAFFGQGTRLTVV.

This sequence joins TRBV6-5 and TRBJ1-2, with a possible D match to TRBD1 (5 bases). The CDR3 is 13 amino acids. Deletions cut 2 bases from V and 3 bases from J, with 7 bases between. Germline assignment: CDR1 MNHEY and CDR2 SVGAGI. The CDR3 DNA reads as TGTGCCAGCAGTTACGACAGATACTATGGCTACACCTTC. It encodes CASSYDRYYGYTF.

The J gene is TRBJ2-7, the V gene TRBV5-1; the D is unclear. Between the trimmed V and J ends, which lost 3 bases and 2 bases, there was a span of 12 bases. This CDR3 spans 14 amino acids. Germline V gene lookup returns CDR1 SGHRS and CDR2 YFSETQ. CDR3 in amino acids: CASSYEDTAYEQYF. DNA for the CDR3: TGCGCCAGCAGCTACGAGGATACTGCCTACGAGCAGTACTTC.

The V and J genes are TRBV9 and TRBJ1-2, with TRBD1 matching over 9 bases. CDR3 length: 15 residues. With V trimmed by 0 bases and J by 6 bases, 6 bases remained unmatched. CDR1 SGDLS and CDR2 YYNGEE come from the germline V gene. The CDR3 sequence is CASSVDRGLVNGYTF. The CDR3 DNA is TGTGCCAGCAGCGTAGACAGGGGGCTTGTGAATGGCTACACCTTC.

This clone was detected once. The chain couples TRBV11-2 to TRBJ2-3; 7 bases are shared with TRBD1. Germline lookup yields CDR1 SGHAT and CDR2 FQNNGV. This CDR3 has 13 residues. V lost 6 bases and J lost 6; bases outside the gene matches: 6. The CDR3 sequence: CASSTRGRDTQYF. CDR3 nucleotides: TGTGCCAGCAGTACTAGGGGGCGGGATACGCAGTATTTT.

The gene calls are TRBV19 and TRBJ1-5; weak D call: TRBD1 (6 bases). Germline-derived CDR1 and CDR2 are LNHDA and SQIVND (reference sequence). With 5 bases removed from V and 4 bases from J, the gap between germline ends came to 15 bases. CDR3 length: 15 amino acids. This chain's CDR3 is CASSPRGSLNQPQHF. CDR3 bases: TGTGCCAGTAGTCCCAGGGGATCCCTAAATCAGCCCCAGCATTTT.

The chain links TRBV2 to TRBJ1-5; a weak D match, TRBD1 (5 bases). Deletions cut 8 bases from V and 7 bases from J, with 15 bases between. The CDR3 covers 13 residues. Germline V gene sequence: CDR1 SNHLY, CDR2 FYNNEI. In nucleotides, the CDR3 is TGTGCCAGCCAGCGGGAATGGGGGCAGCCCCAGCATTTT. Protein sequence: CASQREWGQPQHF.

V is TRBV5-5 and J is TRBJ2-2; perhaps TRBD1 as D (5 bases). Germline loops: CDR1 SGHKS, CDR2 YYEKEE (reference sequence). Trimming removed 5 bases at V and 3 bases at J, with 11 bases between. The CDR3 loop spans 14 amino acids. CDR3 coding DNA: TGTGCCAGCAGAGGGGTTACCCACACCGGGGAGCTGTTTTTT. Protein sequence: CASRGVTHTGELFF. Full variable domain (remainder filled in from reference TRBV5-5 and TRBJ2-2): DAGVTQSPTHLIKTRGQQVTLRCSPISGHKSVSWYQQVLGQGPQFIFQYYEKEERGRGNFPDRFSARQFPNYSSELNVNALLLGDSALYLCASRGVTHTGELFFGEGSRLTVL.

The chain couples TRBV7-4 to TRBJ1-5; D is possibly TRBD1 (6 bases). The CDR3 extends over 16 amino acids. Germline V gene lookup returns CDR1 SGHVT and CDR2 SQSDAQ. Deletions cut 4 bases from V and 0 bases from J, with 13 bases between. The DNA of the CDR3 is TGTGCCAGCAGCTCCCGGGACAATTATAGCAATCAGCCCCAGCATTTT. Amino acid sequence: CASSSRDNYSNQPQHF.